Listed here are 31 T cell receptor beta chains from one sample, sequenced in a study of blood T cell repertoires in COVID-19. Only in-frame clones appear in the TCRdb table, and some are missing; sequencing was by immunoSEQ multiplex PCR. The sample has 50,000 to 70,000 clones, approximately 84% seen once. Sequencing input: peripheral blood. Receptors were obtained from a man in his 70s with active COVID-19.

The chain combines TRBV28 with TRBJ1-3; no clear D. From germline, CDR1 is MDHEN and CDR2 SYDVKM. With 3 bases removed from V and 0 bases from J, the gap between germline ends came to 6 bases. There are 14 residues in the CDR3. Written as DNA, the CDR3 is TGTGCCAGCAGTTTGCGGAACTCTGGAAACACCATATATTTT. It specifies CASSLRNSGNTIYF.

The chain uses TRBV9 and TRBJ2-1, with a weak D call TRBD1 (5 bases). Germline assignment: CDR1 SGDLS and CDR2 YYNGEE. Trimming cost V 4 bases and J 4 bases, with 9 bases left between them. The CDR3 is 13 amino acids. CDR3 sequence (DNA): TGTGCCAGCAGCATGGACACGTACAATGAGCAGTTCTTC. Amino acids: CASSMDTYNEQFF.

This chain links TRBV23-1 with TRBJ1-3, with a weak D call TRBD1 (5 bases). Being an ORF, TRBV23-1 has a function that is uncertain. There are 16 residues in the CDR3. V lost 3 bases and J lost 0, with 12 bases in between. CDR3 DNA sequence: TGCGCCAGCAGTCATCCCCGACAGATCTCTGGAAACACCATATATTTT. It specifies CASSHPRQISGNTIYF.

In the case of this clone: At the DNA level, this CDR3 is encoded by other sequences in the same sample as well. CDR3 amino acids: CASSEASYEQYF. In nucleotides, the CDR3 is TGTGCCAGCAGTGAAGCGAGCTACGAGCAGTACTTC. The V gene is TRBV6-1, the J gene TRBJ2-7; D is uncertain. The V gene lost 0 bases and the J gene lost 3 bases, with 3 bases spanning the gap. This CDR3 comprises 12 residues. Germline lookup yields CDR1 MNHNS and CDR2 SASEGT.

The chain carries TRBV30 and TRBJ1-1, with 8 nucleotides matching TRBD1. J was trimmed by 8 bases and V by 0 bases; bases with no gene match: 2. Germline V gene lookup returns CDR1 GTSNPN and CDR2 SVGIG (reference sequence). There are 12 residues in the CDR3. For the CDR3, the DNA is TGTGCCTGGAGTGTTAGACAGGGGGAAGCTTTCTTT. Translation: CAWSVRQGEAFF.

The chain links TRBV28 to TRBJ2-7, with TRBD2 as a possible D gene (6 bases). Germline values: CDR1 MDHEN, CDR2 SYDVKM. With 6 bases removed from V and 4 bases from J, the gap between germline ends came to 19 bases. CDR3 length: 15 residues. The CDR3 coding sequence is TGTGCCAGCAGCCCCTCCGGGACTCCTACTTACGAGCAGTACTTC. Amino acid sequence: CASSPSGTPTYEQYF.

This clone was seen only a few times. This sequence joins TRBV2 and TRBJ2-7; TRBD1 matches 7 bases. Germline CDR1 and CDR2: SNHLY and FYNNEI. V dropped 4 bases and J dropped 2; count of bases not matched to a gene: 5. CDR3 length: 14 amino acids. CDR3: CASSVRTGTYEQYF. DNA of the CDR3: TGTGCCAGCAGTGTCCGGACAGGAACCTACGAGCAGTACTTC.

The genes are TRBV28 and TRBJ1-4; D gene uncertain. V was pared by 1 base and J by 8 bases, with 5 bases between. This CDR3 has 12 residues. CDR1 and CDR2 from the germline V gene are MDHEN and SYDVKM. The CDR3 is CASSLLREKLFF. CDR3 bases: TGTGCCAGCAGTTTATTACGGGAAAAACTGTTTTTT. Supplemented by reference TRBV28 and TRBJ1-4, the full variable domain reads DVKVTQSSRYLVKRTGEKVFLECVQDMDHENMFWYRQDPGLGLRLIYFSYDVKMKEKGDIPEGYSVSREKKERFSLILESASTNQTSMYLCASSLLREKLFFGSGTQLSVL.

The chain combines TRBV11-1 with TRBJ2-7, with D hard to call. The V gene's germline CDR1 is SGHAT and CDR2 FQDESV (reference sequence). Trimming left V 7 bases short and J 2 bases short, with 12 bases between. CDR3 length: 13 amino acids. Written as DNA, the CDR3 is TGTGCCAGCATGAGTTCACCCACCTACGAGCAGTACTTC. Translating it yields CASMSSPTYEQYF.

The V gene is TRBV5-8, the J gene TRBJ2-5; TRBD2 might be the D (5 bases). Trimming removed 2 bases at V and 5 bases at J, with 10 bases between. The CDR3 spans 13 residues. Germline CDR1 and CDR2: SGHTS and YDEGEE. The chain's CDR3 is CASSFREQETQYF. CDR3 coding DNA: TGTGCCAGCAGCTTCCGGGAACAGGAGACCCAGTACTTC.

In this sample, this clone turned up a few times. The V gene is TRBV7-2, the J gene TRBJ2-2; D gene uncertain. The CDR3 covers 14 residues. V was shortened by 5 bases and J by 2 bases, with 9 bases between the two germline ends. Looked up from germline, CDR1 is SGHTA and CDR2 is FQGNSA. This CDR3 is CASSTDTNTGELFF. CDR3 DNA: TGTGCCAGCAGCACCGACACTAACACCGGGGAGCTGTTTTTT.

This clone was detected once. The chain couples TRBV27 to TRBJ2-2, with TRBD2 matching 7 bases. The CDR3 contains 16 residues. V lost 6 bases to trimming and J lost 6 bases; unmatched junction nucleotides: 13. The germline CDR1 and CDR2 sequences are MNHEY and SMNVEV (reference sequence). CDR3 in DNA: TGTGCCAGCAGCCTGGGGGATGGGGGAGGGCCCGGGGAGCTGTTTTTT. Its translation: CASSLGDGGGPGELFF.

The J gene is TRBJ1-1, the V gene TRBV20-1, with no clear D. The CDR3 extends over 10 amino acids. CDR1 and CDR2 from the germline V gene are DFQATT and SNEGSKA (reference sequence). V lost 1 base to trimming and J lost 7 bases, with 4 bases between them. CDR3: CSARGSEAFF. CDR3 sequence (DNA): TGCAGTGCTAGAGGTAGTGAAGCTTTCTTT.

The J gene is TRBJ2-1, the V gene TRBV9; 15 bases map to TRBD2. In germline, CDR1 is SGDLS, CDR2 YYNGEE. There are 17 residues in the CDR3. The trim removed 4 bases at V and 8 bases at J, leaving 10 bases unmatched. The chain's CDR3 is CASSFGLAGGLIDEQFF. DNA of the CDR3: TGTGCCAGCAGCTTCGGACTAGCGGGAGGGTTAATCGATGAGCAGTTCTTC.

This clone was recorded a few times. The genes are TRBV4-2 and TRBJ2-4, with D possibly matching TRBD1 (5 bases). V lost 0 bases and J lost 3, with 6 bases in between. This CDR3 is 14 amino acids long. The germline CDR1 and CDR2 sequences are LGHNA and YNFKEQ. The chain's CDR3 is CASSQDTGKNIQYF. The CDR3 DNA sequence: TGTGCCAGCAGCCAAGATACAGGCAAAAACATTCAGTACTTC.

The V call is TRBV5-4, the J call TRBJ2-1; TRBD2 is a possible D gene (6 bases). Germline-derived CDR1 and CDR2 are SGHNT and YYREEE (reference sequence). V lost 0 bases, J lost 5 bases, and 12 bases lay in between. The CDR3 loop spans 15 amino acids. The CDR3 sequence: CASSLESSGHNEQFF. In DNA form, the CDR3 reads TGTGCCAGCAGCTTGGAGAGTAGCGGACACAATGAGCAGTTCTTC.

With regard to this clone: The junction shows a germline mismatch at one end, possibly a read error. The chain recombines TRBV19 with TRBJ1-5; no definite D call. Looked up from germline, CDR1 is LNHDA and CDR2 is SQIVND (reference sequence). The CDR3 totals 15 residues. The CDR3 here is CASSNFYGSHQPQHF. The CDR3 DNA reads as TGTGCCAGTAGTAATTTTTACGGTAGCCATCAGCCCCAGCATTTT.

The rearrangement uses TRBV7-6 and TRBJ2-1, with 8 positions matching TRBD2. Losses at the gene ends were 5 bases for V and 6 bases for J; bases not matched to a gene: 12. The CDR3 sequence is 16 residues long. Germline assignment: CDR1 SGHVS and CDR2 FNYEAQ. The CDR3: CASSPRREGPVNEQFF. The CDR3 DNA reads TGTGCCAGCAGCCCAAGACGGGAGGGCCCTGTCAATGAGCAGTTCTTC. The complete variable domain, with remaining parts taken from reference TRBV7-6 and TRBJ2-1, reads GAGVSQSPRYKVTKRGQDVALRCDPISGHVSLYWYRQALGQGPEFLTYFNYEAQQDKSGLPNDRFSAERPEGSISTLTIQRTEQRDSAMYRCASSPRREGPVNEQFFGPGTRLTVL.

This clone has a single count. The sample carries other DNA sequences with the same CDR3. The V gene is TRBV7-2, the J gene TRBJ2-7; D possibly corresponds to TRBD1 (5 bases). The V and J ends lost 5 bases and 0 bases respectively, with 11 bases between them. This CDR3 has 14 amino acids. Germline CDR1 and CDR2: SGHTA and FQGNSA. Here the CDR3 DNA reads TGTGCCAGCAGCCTCGACAGAAACTCCTACGAGCAGTACTTC. Amino acid sequence: CASSLDRNSYEQYF.

V and J are TRBV19 and TRBJ1-6; 7 nucleotides agree with TRBD1. With V trimmed by 11 bases and J by 1 base, 5 bases remained unmatched. Germline lookup yields CDR1 LNHDA and CDR2 SQIVND (reference sequence). The CDR3 is made up of 14 amino acids. The CDR3 region has the DNA TGTGCCTCCTCGACAGGGTCCTATAATTCACCCCTCCACTTT. Its protein is CASSTGSYNSPLHF. The full variable domain, its missing parts supplied by reference TRBV19 and TRBJ1-6, is DGGITQSPKYLFRKEGQNVTLSCEQNLNHDAMYWYRQDPGQGLRLIYYSQIVNDFQKGDIAEGYSVSREKKESFPLTVTSAQKNPTAFYLCASSTGSYNSPLHFGNGTRLTVT.

This chain connects TRBV30 to TRBJ1-1; D call uncertain. This CDR3 has 12 residues. The ends were cut back, 0 bases at V and 3 bases at J, with 5 bases in the middle. Germline CDR1 is GTSNPN and CDR2 is SVGIG (reference sequence). Here the CDR3 reads CAWSVRDTEAFF. The CDR3 DNA is TGTGCCTGGAGTGTGCGGGACACTGAAGCTTTCTTT.

This chain joins TRBV5-4 and TRBJ2-2, with TRBD2 matching over 14 bases. V dropped 5 bases and J dropped 6; count of bases not matched to a gene: 6. CDR1 and CDR2 (germline): SGHNT, YYREEE (reference sequence). The length of the CDR3 is 16 residues. CDR3 sequence reads: CASSFPGLAGAGELFF. For the CDR3, the DNA is TGTGCCAGCAGTTTTCCGGGACTAGCGGGAGCCGGGGAGCTGTTTTTT.

This chain connects TRBV28 to TRBJ1-2, with D unclear. Germline V gives CDR1 MDHEN, CDR2 SYDVKM. The CDR3 totals 14 residues. The germline V and J ends were trimmed by 3 bases and 11 bases, with 19 bases remaining between them. This CDR3 reads CASSFSGFEGTYTF. CDR3 DNA: TGTGCCAGCAGTTTCTCGGGGTTCGAGGGCACTTACACCTTC.

The chain combines TRBV6-5 with TRBJ1-2; 8 bases align to TRBD1. The CDR3 extends over 13 amino acids. The V gene's germline CDR1 is MNHEY and CDR2 SVGAGI. The J segment lost 8 bases and the V segment lost 5 bases, leaving 7 bases of the junction unmatched. In nucleotides, the CDR3 is TGTGCCAGCAGTCTTCGGACAGGGCACGGCTACACCTTC. It codes for CASSLRTGHGYTF.

The chain joins TRBV11-1 to TRBJ1-1; no definite D call. V lost 5 bases, J lost 5 bases, and 12 bases lay in between. CDR1 is SGHAT and CDR2 is FQDESV in the germline V gene (reference sequence). The CDR3 is 13 amino acids. CDR3 protein: CASSPGRETEAFF. CDR3 DNA: TGTGCCAGCAGCCCCGGGAGAGAAACTGAAGCTTTCTTT. Drawing the rest from reference TRBV11-1 and TRBJ1-1, the complete variable domain is EAEVAQSPRYKITEKSQAVAFWCDPISGHATLYWYRQILGQGPELLVQFQDESVVDDSQLPKDRFSAERLKGVDSTLKIQPAELGDSAMYLCASSPGRETEAFFGQGTRLTVV.

CDR3 protein: CASSARTSGSWQFF. The CDR3 coding sequence is TGTGCCAGCAGTGCGAGGACTAGCGGGAGTTGGCAGTTCTTC. This chain joins TRBV9 and TRBJ2-1; the match to TRBD2 covers 13 bases. The length of the CDR3 is 14 residues. Trimming removed 5 bases from V and 12 bases from J; junction bases left unmatched: 8. Germline V gene data show CDR1 as SGDLS and CDR2 as YYNGEE.

The rearrangement links TRBV11-1 to TRBJ2-3; D is unresolved. Germline V gene lookup returns CDR1 SGHAT and CDR2 FQDESV (reference sequence). V was shortened by 5 bases and J by 5 bases, with 17 bases between the two germline ends. The CDR3 length is 15 residues. CDR3 in amino acids: CASSPRLASIDTQYF. Written as DNA, the CDR3 is TGTGCCAGCAGCCCCCGGTTGGCTAGTATAGATACGCAGTATTTT.

The rearrangement links TRBV5-6 to TRBJ2-3; TRBD2 agrees at 10 bases. CDR1 SGHDT and CDR2 YYEEEE come from the germline V gene. The CDR3 is 15 amino acids. V lost 4 bases, J lost 5 bases, and 7 bases stayed unmatched. The CDR3 protein is CASSLGLAAEDTQYF. CDR3 coding DNA: TGTGCCAGCAGCCTAGGACTAGCGGCAGAAGATACGCAGTATTTT. Full variable domain (outside the CDR3, taken from reference TRBV5-6 and TRBJ2-3): DAGVTQSPTHLIKTRGQQVTLRCSPKSGHDTVSWYQQALGQGPQFIFQYYEEEERQRGNFPDRFSGHQFPNYSSELNVNALLLGDSALYLCASSLGLAAEDTQYFGPGTRLTVL.

This clone showed up just a few times. V usage is TRBV7-8 and J usage is TRBJ2-1, with TRBD2 matching over 11 bases. The CDR3 covers 16 residues. Germline V CDR1 and CDR2: SGHVS, FQNEAQ. V shed 5 bases, J shed 5 bases, and the junction held 8 bases outside the gene matches. CDR3 coding DNA: TGTGCCAGCAGCGGCACACTAGCGGGAGTAAACAATGAGCAGTTCTTC. Translation gives CASSGTLAGVNNEQFF.

This chain links TRBV12-3 or TRBV12-4 with TRBJ1-6, with D possibly TRBD1 on 6 matching bases. This CDR3 has 13 amino acids. The V end lost 4 bases, the J end lost 7 bases, and 8 bases lay between the germline ends. CDR3 coding DNA: TGTGCCAGCAGTTCGGACAGCAATTCACCCCTCCACTTT. This sequence encodes CASSSDSNSPLHF.

For this clone: A junction boundary mismatches the germline segment, possibly from a read error. The chain links TRBV7-2 to TRBJ2-5; 9 bases fit TRBD2. The CDR3 spans 15 residues. Germline loops: CDR1 SGHTA, CDR2 FQGNSA. Here the CDR3 reads CASSPEASGRPRTNF. The CDR3 coding sequence is TGTGCCAGCAGCCCCGAGGCCAGCGGGAGGCCTCGTACGAACTTC.